Listed below are T cell receptor beta chains from one sample, sequenced in a study of cytomegalovirus exposure and HLA in healthy donors. The method was immunoSEQ multiplex PCR; TCRdb's version includes in-frame clones alone and lacks a portion of them. The sample consists of roughly 150,000 clones, roughly 75% of them appearing once. Sequenced: PBMCs. Receptors were obtained from a female donor in good health and CMV-seronegative. Each CDR3 is given with its conserved first and last residue. A D gene is named only where the DNA matches it firmly. Not all rows give a size; the values are once, few, many and, for expanded clones, a class.

D gene	CDR3 length	J gene	V gene	clone size	CDR3 protein	CDR3 DNA
TRBD2	13	TRBJ2-2	TRBV10-3	.	CAIGAGVGGELFF	TGTGCCATCGGAGCGGGAGTGGGTGGGGAGCTGTTTTTT
TRBD1	15	TRBJ1-1	TRBV6-5	few	CASKVRTGANTEAFF	TGTGCCAGCAAGGTTAGGACAGGGGCGAACACTGAAGCTTTCTTT
.	14	TRBJ1-4	TRBV5-1	.	CASSPRGGGEKLFF	TGCGCCAGCAGCCCCCGAGGGGGAGGGGAAAAACTGTTTTTT
.	15	TRBJ2-1	TRBV7-2	.	CASSLLHPIYNEQFF	TGTGCCAGCAGCTTATTACACCCCATCTACAATGAGCAGTTCTTC
.	16	TRBJ1-6	TRBV9	.	CASSPHHGMDNSPLHF	TGTGCCAGCAGCCCCCATCACGGGATGGATAATTCACCCCTCCACTTT
TRBD1	14	TRBJ1-2	TRBV5-6	few	CASSLGTGYYGYTF	TGTGCCAGCAGCTTGGGGACAGGGTACTATGGCTACACCTTC
TRBD1	16	TRBJ1-1	TRBV5-6	.	CASSPKRQGMNTEAFF	TGTGCCAGCAGCCCGAAACGACAGGGGATGAACACTGAAGCTTTCTTT
TRBD1	18	TRBJ1-2	TRBV4-3	few	CASSQDLTQGAANYGYTF	TGCGCCAGCAGCCAAGATTTAACGCAGGGGGCCGCTAACTATGGCTACACCTTC
.	14	TRBJ1-1	TRBV9	.	CASSVEGGGAEAFF	TGTGCCAGCAGCGTAGAGGGTGGAGGCGCTGAAGCTTTCTTT
.	16	TRBJ2-2	TRBV7-2	.	CASSSRGTLNTGELFF	TGTGCCAGCAGCTCGCGCGGGACCCTGAACACCGGGGAGCTGTTTTTT
TRBD1	11	TRBJ1-4	TRBV2	.	CASTGGEKLFF	TGTGCCAGCACAGGGGGGGAAAAACTGTTTTTT
.	16	TRBJ1-6	TRBV2	.	CASSDSGGAYNSPLHF	TGTGCCAGCAGTGATTCGGGCGGGGCCTATAATTCACCCCTCCACTTT
TRBD1	15	TRBJ2-7	TRBV7-9	.	CASSLNRGRVYEQYF	TGTGCCAGCAGCTTAAACAGGGGGCGCGTATACGAGCAGTACTTC
.	14	TRBJ2-7	TRBV28	.	CASSSRLSSYEQYF	TGTGCCAGCAGTTCTCGTTTGAGCTCCTACGAGCAGTACTTC
.	12	TRBJ2-5	TRBV29-1	.	CSVTTGFETQYF	TGCAGCGTCACCACGGGTTTCGAGACCCAGTACTTC
.	14	TRBJ1-3	TRBV11-2	.	CASSRPGAGNTIYF	TGTGCCAGCAGCCGACCCGGGGCTGGAAACACCATATATTTT
TRBD1	15	TRBJ1-5	TRBV7-9	.	CASSPLGDRNQPQHF	TGTGCCAGCAGCCCCCTTGGGGACAGAAATCAGCCCCAGCATTTT
.	14	TRBJ1-1	TRBV27	.	CASSYQVSDTEAFF	TGTGCCAGCAGTTATCAGGTCTCGGACACTGAAGCTTTCTTT
TRBD1	16	TRBJ1-1	TRBV15	few	CATSSGDRGRVTEAFF	TGTGCCACCAGCAGTGGGGACAGGGGAAGGGTCACTGAAGCTTTCTTT
.	12	TRBJ1-2	TRBV28	.	CASSFPLYGYTF	TGTGCCAGCAGTTTCCCCCTCTATGGCTACACCTTC
.	15	TRBJ1-2	TRBV2	once	CASSEALAGAGGYTF	TGTGCCAGCAGTGAAGCGCTTGCAGGGGCGGGTGGCTACACCTTC
TRBD1	13	TRBJ2-7	TRBV18	few	CASSPTTGNEQYF	TGTGCCAGCTCACCTACGACAGGGAACGAGCAGTACTTC
.	13	TRBJ2-3	TRBV2	.	CASRQAQGDTQYF	TGTGCCAGCCGACAGGCTCAAGGAGATACGCAGTATTTT
TRBD2	14	TRBJ2-7	TRBV7-3	.	CASSPGLAGSEQYF	TGTGCCAGCAGCCCGGGACTAGCGGGATCCGAGCAGTACTTC
.	14	TRBJ2-5	TRBV6-1	.	CASSRTTPRETQYF	TGTGCCAGCAGTAGGACTACCCCCCGGGAGACCCAGTACTTC
.	15	TRBJ1-2	TRBV6-1	few	CASSDSFRQLYGYTF	TGTGCCAGCAGTGACTCGTTCCGACAGTTATATGGCTACACCTTC
.	14	TRBJ2-7	TRBV9	.	CASSVFFGPGAQYF	TGTGCCAGCAGCGTTTTCTTTGGGCCAGGGGCCCAGTACTTC
.	15	TRBJ1-2	TRBV4-2	.	CASSQETSVPYGYTF	TGTGCCAGCAGCCAAGAAACCTCGGTCCCCTATGGCTACACCTTC
TRBD2	17	TRBJ2-1	TRBV5-4	.	CASSLEPTSGSYNEQFF	TGTGCCAGCAGCTTGGAACCAACTAGCGGTTCCTACAATGAGCAGTTCTTC
.	17	TRBJ1-5	TRBV28	.	CASSLRGGEYSNQPQHF	TGTGCCAGCAGTTTAAGGGGAGGGGAGTATAGCAATCAGCCCCAGCATTTT
.	14	TRBJ1-1	TRBV9	.	CASSVEAGTPEAFF	TGTGCCAGCAGCGTAGAGGCCGGGACACCAGAAGCTTTCTTT
.	14	TRBJ1-2	TRBV30	.	CAWRPVGINYGYTF	TGTGCCTGGAGACCTGTCGGGATTAACTATGGCTACACCTTC
.	13	TRBJ1-1	TRBV18	.	CASSPSERTEAFF	TGTGCCAGCTCACCATCAGAGCGCACTGAAGCTTTCTTT
.	13	TRBJ1-2	TRBV18	.	CASSPSRGNGYTF	TGTGCCAGCTCCCCCTCGAGAGGAAATGGCTACACCTTC
.	15	TRBJ1-3	TRBV19	few	CASKSANPSGNTIYF	TGTGCCAGTAAAAGCGCCAACCCCTCTGGAAACACCATATATTTT
TRBD2	15	TRBJ2-7	TRBV4-2	.	CASSQALAGNYEQYF	TGTGCCAGCAGCCAAGCCCTAGCGGGTAACTACGAGCAGTACTTC